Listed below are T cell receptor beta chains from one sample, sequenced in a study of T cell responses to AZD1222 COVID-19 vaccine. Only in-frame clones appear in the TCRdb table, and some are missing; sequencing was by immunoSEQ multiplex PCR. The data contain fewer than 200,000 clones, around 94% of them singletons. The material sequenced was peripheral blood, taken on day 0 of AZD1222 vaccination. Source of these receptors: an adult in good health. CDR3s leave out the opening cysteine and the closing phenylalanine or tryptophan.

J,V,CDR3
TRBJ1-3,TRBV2,ASSGHYSGNTIY
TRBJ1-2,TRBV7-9,ASSYDANGGYT
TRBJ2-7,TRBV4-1,ASSQTAGAAYEQY
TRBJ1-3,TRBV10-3,AITPSDRISGNTIY
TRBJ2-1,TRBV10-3,ATRLADEQF
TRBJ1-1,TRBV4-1,ASSMNGEGNTEAF
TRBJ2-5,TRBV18,ASSPGQGLRETQY
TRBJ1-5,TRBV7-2,ASSSIPGQNQPQH
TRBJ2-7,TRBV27,ASSLSSGASYEQY
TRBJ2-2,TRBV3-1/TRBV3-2,ASSRSDWELF
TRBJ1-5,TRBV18,ASSPQGYNQPQH
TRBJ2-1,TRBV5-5,ASSSLGTSGTFYNEQF
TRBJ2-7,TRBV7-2,ASSRDRSAYEQY
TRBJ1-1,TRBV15,ATSRDLGVVDEAF